This T cell receptor (beta chain) is from a study of blood T cell repertoires in COVID-19. On the study more broadly: Samples of COVID-19 (acute and convalescent) were obtained from the United States, Italy and Spain. T cells, B-cell-depleted T cells, or PBMCs provided the cDNA or gDNA that served as material.

There are 15 residues in the CDR3. CDR1 is SGHRS, CDR2 YFSETQ, per germline. Trimming shortened V by 3 bases and J by 1 base, and 14 bases separated the two germline ends. In the authors' methods: The assay estimated nucleated cells by amplifying reference gene primers. Some clones are missing from TCRdb's copy, which holds only in-frame ones; the method was immunoSEQ multiplex PCR. V, J and clone size reflect that table, while D and trimming were determined from the DNA. The table has 50,000 to 70,000 clones, around 84% seen once; the top ten hold roughly 15%. What was sequenced was peripheral blood. The clonotype originates from a man in his 70s with active COVID-19. The gene calls are TRBV5-1 and TRBJ2-7; D may be TRBD2 (6 bases). This chain's CDR3 is CASSSLRDSSYEQYF. Here the CDR3 DNA reads TGCGCCAGCAGCTCACTCCGGGACTCATCCTACGAGCAGTACTTC.